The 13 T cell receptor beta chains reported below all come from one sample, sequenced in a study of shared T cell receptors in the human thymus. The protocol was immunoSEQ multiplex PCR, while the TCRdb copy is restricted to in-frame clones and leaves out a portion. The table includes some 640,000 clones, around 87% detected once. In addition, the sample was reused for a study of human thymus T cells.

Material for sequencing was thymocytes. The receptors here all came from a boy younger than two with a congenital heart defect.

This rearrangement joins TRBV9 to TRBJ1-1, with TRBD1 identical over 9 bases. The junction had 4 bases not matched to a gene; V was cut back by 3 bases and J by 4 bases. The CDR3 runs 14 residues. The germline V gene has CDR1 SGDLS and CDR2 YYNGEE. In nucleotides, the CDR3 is TGTGCCAGCAGCGACGGGACAGGGCCCACTGAAGCTTTCTTT. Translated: CASSDGTGPTEAFF.

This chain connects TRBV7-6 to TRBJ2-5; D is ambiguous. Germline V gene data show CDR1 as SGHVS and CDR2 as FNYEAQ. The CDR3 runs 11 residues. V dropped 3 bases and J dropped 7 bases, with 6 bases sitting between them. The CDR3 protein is CASSLTSTQYF. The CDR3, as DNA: TGTGCCAGCAGCTTGACATCGACCCAGTACTTC.

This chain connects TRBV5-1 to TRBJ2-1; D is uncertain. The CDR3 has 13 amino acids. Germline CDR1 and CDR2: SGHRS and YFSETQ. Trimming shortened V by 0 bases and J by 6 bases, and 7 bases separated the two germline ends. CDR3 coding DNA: TGCGCCAGCAGCTTGGACAGCCTCAATGAGCAGTTCTTC. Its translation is CASSLDSLNEQFF. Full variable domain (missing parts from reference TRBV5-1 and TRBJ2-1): KAGVTQTPRYLIKTRGQQVTLSCSPISGHRSVSWYQQTPGQGLQFLFEYFSETQRNKGNFPGRFSGRQFSNSRSEMNVSTLELGDSALYLCASSLDSLNEQFFGPGTRLTVL.

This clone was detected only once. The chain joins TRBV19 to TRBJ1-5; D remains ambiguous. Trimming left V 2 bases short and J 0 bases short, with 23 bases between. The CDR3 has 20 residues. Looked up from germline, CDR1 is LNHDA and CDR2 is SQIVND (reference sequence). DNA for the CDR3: TGTGCCAGTAGTATATCAATCCTAGGAGGAGACCTTCATAGCAATCAGCCCCAGCATTTT. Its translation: CASSISILGGDLHSNQPQHF. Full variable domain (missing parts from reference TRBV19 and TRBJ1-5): DGGITQSPKYLFRKEGQNVTLSCEQNLNHDAMYWYRQDPGQGLRLIYYSQIVNDFQKGDIAEGYSVSREKKESFPLTVTSAQKNPTAFYLCASSISILGGDLHSNQPQHFGDGTRLSIL.

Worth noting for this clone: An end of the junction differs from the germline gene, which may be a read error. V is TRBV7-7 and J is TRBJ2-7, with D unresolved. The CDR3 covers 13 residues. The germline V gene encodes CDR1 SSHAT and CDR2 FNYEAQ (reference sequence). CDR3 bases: TGTGCTAGCAGCTCAGGCAGCAACTACGAGCAGTACTTC. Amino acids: CASSSGSNYEQYF. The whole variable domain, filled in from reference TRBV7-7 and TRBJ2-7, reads GAGVSQSPRYKVTKRGQDVTLRCDPISSHATLYWYQQALGQGPEFLTYFNYEAQPDKSGLPSDRFSAERPEGSISTLTIQRTEQRDSAMYRCASSSGSNYEQYFGPGTRLTVT.

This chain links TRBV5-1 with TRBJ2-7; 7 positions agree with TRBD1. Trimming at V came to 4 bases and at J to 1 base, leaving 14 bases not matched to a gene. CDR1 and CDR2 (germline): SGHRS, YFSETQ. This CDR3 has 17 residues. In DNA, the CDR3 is TGCGCCAGCAGCGCCAGGGACAGACCGAAATCATCCTACGAGCAGTACTTC. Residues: CASSARDRPKSSYEQYF.

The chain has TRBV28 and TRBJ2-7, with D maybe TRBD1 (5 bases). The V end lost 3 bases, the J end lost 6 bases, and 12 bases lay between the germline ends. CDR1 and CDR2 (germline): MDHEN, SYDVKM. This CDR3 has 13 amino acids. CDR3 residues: CASSFGAGFEQYF. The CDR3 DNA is TGTGCCAGCAGTTTCGGTGCAGGGTTCGAGCAGTACTTC.

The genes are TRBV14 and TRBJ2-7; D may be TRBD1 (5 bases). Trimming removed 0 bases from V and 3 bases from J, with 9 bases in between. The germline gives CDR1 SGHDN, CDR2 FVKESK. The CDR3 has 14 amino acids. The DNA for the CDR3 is TGTGCCAGCAGCCAAGATACCACAGGCTACGAGCAGTACTTC. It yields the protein CASSQDTTGYEQYF.

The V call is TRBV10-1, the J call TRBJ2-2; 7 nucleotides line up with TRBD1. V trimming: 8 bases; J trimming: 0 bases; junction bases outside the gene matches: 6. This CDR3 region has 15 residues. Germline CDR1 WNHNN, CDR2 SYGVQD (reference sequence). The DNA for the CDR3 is TGCGCCAGCGGATCCGGGACAGCGAACACCGGGGAGCTGTTTTTT. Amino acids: CASGSGTANTGELFF.

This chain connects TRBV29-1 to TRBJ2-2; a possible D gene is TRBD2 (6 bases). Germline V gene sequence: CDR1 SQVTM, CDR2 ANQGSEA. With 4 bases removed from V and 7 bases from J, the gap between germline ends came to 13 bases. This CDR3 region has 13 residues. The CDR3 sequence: CSVAGGPGGELFF. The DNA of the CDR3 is TGCAGCGTTGCAGGAGGGCCGGGCGGGGAGCTGTTTTTT.

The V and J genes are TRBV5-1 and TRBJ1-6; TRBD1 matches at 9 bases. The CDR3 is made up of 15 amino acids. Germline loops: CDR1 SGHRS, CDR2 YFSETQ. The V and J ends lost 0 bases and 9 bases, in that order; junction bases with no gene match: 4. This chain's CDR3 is CASSLEGTGFSPLHF. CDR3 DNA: TGCGCCAGCAGCTTGGAGGGGACAGGGTTTTCACCCCTCCACTTT. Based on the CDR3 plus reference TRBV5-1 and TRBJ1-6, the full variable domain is KAGVTQTPRYLIKTRGQQVTLSCSPISGHRSVSWYQQTPGQGLQFLFEYFSETQRNKGNFPGRFSGRQFSNSRSEMNVSTLELGDSALYLCASSLEGTGFSPLHFGNGTRLTVT.

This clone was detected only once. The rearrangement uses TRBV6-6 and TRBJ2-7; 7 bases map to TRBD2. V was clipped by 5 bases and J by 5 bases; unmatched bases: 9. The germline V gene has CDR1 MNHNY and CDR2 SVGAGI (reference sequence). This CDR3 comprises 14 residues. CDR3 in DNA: TGTGCCAGCAGTGCACGGACTAGACCAAACGAGCAGTACTTC. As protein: CASSARTRPNEQYF.

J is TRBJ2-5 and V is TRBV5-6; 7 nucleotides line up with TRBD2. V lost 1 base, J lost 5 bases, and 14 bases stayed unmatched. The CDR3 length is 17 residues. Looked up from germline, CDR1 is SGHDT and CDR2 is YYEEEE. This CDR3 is CASSLNSGTAGTETQYF. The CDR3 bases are TGTGCCAGCAGCTTGAACAGCGGGACCGCCGGGACCGAGACCCAGTACTTC.